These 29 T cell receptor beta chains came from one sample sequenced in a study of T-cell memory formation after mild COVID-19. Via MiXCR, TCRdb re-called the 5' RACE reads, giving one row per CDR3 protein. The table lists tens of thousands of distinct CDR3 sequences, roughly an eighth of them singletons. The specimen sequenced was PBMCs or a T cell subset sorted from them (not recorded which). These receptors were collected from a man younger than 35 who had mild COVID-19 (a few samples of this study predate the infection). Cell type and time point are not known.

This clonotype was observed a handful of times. The CDR3 nucleotides are TGTGCCAGCAGCTTAACCGCCGGGAATTCACCCCTCCACTTT. It encodes CASSLTAGNSPLHF. The chain employs TRBV7-9 and TRBJ1-6; D gene ambiguous. The CDR3 loop spans 14 amino acids. Germline V CDR1 and CDR2: SEHNR, FQNEAQ (reference sequence). V was clipped by 2 bases and J by 7 bases, with 9 bases between them. Complete variable domain (other parts from reference TRBV7-9 and TRBJ1-6): DTGVSQNPRHKITKRGQNVTFRCDPISEHNRLYWYRQTLGQGPEFLTYFQNEAQLEKSRLLSDRFSAERPKGSFSTLEIQRTEQGDSAMYLCASSLTAGNSPLHFGNGTRLTVT.

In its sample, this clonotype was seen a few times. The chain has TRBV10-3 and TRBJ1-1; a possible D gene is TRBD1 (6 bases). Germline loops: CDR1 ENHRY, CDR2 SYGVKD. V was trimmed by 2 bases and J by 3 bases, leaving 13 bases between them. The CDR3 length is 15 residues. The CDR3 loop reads CAISEPNQGYTEAFF. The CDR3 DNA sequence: TGTGCCATCAGTGAGCCCAACCAGGGGTACACTGAAGCTTTCTTT.

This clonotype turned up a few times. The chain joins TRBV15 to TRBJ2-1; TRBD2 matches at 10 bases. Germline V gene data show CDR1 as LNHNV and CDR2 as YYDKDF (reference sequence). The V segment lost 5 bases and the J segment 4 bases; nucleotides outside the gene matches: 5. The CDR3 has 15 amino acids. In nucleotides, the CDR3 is TGTGCCACCAGCGGACTTAGCGGGGGGTACAATGAGCAGTTCTTC. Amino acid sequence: CATSGLSGGYNEQFF.

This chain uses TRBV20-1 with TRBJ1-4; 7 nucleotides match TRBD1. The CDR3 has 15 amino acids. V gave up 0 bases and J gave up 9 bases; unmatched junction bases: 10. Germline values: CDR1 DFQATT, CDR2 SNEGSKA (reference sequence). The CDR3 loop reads CSARDEFQGEKKLFF. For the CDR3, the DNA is TGCAGTGCTAGAGATGAGTTTCAGGGGGAGAAAAAACTGTTTTTT.

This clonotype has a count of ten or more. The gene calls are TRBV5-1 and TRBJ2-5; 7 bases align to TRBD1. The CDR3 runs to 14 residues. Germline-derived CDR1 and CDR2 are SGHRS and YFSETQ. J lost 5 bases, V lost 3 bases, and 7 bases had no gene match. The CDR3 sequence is CASSWAGTAETQYF. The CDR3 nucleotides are TGCGCCAGCAGCTGGGCCGGGACAGCGGAGACCCAGTACTTC. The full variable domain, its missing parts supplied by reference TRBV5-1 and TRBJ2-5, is KAGVTQTPRYLIKTRGQQVTLSCSPISGHRSVSWYQQTPGQGLQFLFEYFSETQRNKGNFPGRFSGRQFSNSRSEMNVSTLELGDSALYLCASSWAGTAETQYFGPGTRLLVL.

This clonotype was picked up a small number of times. The CDR3 is CASSPDGQWNYGYTF. The DNA of the CDR3 is TGCGCCAGCAGCCCGGACGGACAGTGGAACTATGGCTACACCTTC. J is TRBJ1-2 and V is TRBV5-1; D is perhaps TRBD1 (6 bases). Per germline, CDR1 SGHRS and CDR2 YFSETQ. The CDR3 length is 15 residues. V lost 4 bases and J lost 2, with 15 bases in between.

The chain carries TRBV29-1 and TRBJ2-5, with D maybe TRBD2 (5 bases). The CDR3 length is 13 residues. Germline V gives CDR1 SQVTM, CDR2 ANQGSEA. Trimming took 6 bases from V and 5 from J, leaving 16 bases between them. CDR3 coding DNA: TGCAGCGTCTCGTGGACTCCTGGGGAGACCCAGTACTTC. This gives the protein CSVSWTPGETQYF.

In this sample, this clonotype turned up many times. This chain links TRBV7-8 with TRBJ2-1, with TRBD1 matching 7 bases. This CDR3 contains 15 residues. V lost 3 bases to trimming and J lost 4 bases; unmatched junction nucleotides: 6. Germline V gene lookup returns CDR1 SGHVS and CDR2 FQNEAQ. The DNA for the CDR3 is TGTGCCAGCAGCTTGGAAAGGACAGGTTACAATGAGCAGTTCTTC. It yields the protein CASSLERTGYNEQFF. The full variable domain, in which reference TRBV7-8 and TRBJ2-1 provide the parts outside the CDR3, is GAGVSQSPRYKVAKRGQDVALRCDPISGHVSLFWYQQALGQGPEFLTYFQNEAQLDKSGLPSDRFFAERPEGSVSTLKIQRTQQEDSAVYLCASSLERTGYNEQFFGPGTRLTVL.

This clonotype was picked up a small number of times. Here the CDR3 DNA reads TGTGCCAGCAGCGCAAACTCAGGACGGCTGGGGTATGGCTACACCTTC. Translation: CASSANSGRLGYGYTF. The chain recombines TRBV7-9 with TRBJ1-2; the D is unclear. With 5 bases removed from V and 5 bases from J, the gap between germline ends came to 21 bases. The CDR3 contains 16 residues. Per the germline V gene, CDR1 is SEHNR and CDR2 is FQNEAQ (reference sequence).

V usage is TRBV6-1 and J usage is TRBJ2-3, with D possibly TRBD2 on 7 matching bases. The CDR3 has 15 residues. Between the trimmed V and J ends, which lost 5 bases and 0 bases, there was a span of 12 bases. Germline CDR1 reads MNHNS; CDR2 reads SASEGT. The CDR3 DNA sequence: TGTGCCAGCAGTAACGGGGGGCCGAGCACAGATACGCAGTATTTT. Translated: CASSNGGPSTDTQYF.

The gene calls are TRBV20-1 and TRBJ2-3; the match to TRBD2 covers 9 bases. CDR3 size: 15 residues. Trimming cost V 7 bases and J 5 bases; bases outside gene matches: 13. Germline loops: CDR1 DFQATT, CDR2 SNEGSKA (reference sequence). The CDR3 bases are TGCAGTGTTCTCGGTAGCGGGGGAGGTAGAGATACGCAGTATTTT. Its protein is CSVLGSGGGRDTQYF.

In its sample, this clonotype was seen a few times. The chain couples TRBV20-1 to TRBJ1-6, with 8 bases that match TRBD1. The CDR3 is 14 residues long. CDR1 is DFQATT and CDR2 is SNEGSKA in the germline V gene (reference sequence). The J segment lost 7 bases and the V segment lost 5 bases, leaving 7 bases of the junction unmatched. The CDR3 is CSAFGQGPNSPLHF. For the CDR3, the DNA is TGCAGTGCTTTCGGACAGGGCCCCAATTCACCCCTCCACTTT.

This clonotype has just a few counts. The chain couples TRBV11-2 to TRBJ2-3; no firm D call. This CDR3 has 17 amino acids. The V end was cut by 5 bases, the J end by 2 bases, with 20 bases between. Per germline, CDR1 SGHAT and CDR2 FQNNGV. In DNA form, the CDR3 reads TGTGCCAGCAGCCTTAGAGGTCTGTTCTCGGACACAGATACGCAGTATTTT. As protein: CASSLRGLFSDTDTQYF. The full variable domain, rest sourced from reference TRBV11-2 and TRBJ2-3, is EAGVAQSPRYKIIEKRQSVAFWCNPISGHATLYWYQQILGQGPKLLIQFQNNGVVDDSQLPKDRFSAERLKGVDSTLKIQPAKLEDSAVYLCASSLRGLFSDTDTQYFGPGTRLTVL.

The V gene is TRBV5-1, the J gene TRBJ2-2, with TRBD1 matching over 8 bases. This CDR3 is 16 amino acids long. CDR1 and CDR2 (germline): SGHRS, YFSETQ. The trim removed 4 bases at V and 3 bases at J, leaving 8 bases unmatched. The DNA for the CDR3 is TGCGCCAGCAGCCCAACAGGGGGACGAGACACCGGGGAGCTGTTTTTT. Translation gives CASSPTGGRDTGELFF.

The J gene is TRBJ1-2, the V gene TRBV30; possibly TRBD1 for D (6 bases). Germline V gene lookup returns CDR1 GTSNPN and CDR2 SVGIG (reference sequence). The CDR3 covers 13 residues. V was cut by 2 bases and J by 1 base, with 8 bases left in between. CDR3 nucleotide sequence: TGTGCCTGGAGTACAGGGAGTAACTATGGCTACACCTTC. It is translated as CAWSTGSNYGYTF.

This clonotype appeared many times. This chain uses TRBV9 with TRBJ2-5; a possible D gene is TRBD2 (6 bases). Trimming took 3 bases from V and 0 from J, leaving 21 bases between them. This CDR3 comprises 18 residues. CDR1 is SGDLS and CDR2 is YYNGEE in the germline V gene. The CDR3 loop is CASSGEEVGAWNQETQYF. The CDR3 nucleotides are TGTGCCAGCAGCGGGGAGGAAGTCGGGGCCTGGAACCAAGAGACCCAGTACTTC.

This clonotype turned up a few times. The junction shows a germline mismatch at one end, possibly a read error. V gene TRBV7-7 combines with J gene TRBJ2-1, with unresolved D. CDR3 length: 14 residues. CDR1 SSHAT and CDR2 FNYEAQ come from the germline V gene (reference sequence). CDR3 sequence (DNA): TGTGCTAGCAGCCCCGCCAGTTCCTACAATGAGCAGTTCTTC. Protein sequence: CASSPASSYNEQFF.

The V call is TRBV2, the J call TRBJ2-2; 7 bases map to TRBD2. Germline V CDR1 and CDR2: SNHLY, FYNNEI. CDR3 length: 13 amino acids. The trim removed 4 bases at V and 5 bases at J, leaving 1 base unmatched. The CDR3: CASSAGGTGELFF. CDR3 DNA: TGTGCCAGCAGTGCCGGGGGGACCGGGGAGCTGTTTTTT.

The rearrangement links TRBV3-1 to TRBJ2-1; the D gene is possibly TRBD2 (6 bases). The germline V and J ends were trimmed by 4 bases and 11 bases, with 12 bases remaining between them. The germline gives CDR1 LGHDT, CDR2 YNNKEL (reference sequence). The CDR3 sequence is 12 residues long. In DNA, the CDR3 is TGTGCCAGCAGCCTTGCGCTAGCGAAGCAGTTCTTC. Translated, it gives CASSLALAKQFF.

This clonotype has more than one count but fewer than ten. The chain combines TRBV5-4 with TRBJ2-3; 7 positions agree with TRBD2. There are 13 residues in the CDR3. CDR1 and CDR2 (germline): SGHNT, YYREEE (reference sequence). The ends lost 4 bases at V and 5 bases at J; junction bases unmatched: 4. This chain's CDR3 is CASSGLVEDTQYF. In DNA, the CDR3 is TGTGCCAGCAGCGGACTAGTGGAAGATACGCAGTATTTT.

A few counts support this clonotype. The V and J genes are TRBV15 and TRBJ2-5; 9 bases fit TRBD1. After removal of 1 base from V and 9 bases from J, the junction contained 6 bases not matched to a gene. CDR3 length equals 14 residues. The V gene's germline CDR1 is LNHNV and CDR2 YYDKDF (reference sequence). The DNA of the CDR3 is TGTGCCACCAGCAGAGGGACAGGGGTCGAGGCCCAGTACTTC. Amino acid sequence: CATSRGTGVEAQYF.

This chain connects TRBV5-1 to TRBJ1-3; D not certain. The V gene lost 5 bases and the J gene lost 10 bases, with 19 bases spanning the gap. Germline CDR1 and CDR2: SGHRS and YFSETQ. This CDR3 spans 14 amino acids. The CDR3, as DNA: TGCGCCAGCAGGATGGGAGTTCGAGACGCGACCATATATTTT. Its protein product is CASRMGVRDATIYF.

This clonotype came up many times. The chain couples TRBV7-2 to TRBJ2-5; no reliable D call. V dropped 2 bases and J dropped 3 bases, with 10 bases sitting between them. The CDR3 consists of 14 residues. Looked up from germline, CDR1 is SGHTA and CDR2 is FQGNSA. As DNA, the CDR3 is TGTGCCAGCAGCTTAAACGGACGGAAAGAGACCCAGTACTTC. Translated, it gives CASSLNGRKETQYF.

The CDR3 here is CASSPSGQGYYEQYV. The CDR3 region has the DNA TGTGCCAGCTCACCATCCGGACAGGGGTACTACGAGCAGTACGTC. The chain combines TRBV18 with TRBJ2-7; TRBD1 matches 9 bases. From germline, CDR1 is KGHSH and CDR2 LQKENI. The ends lost 2 bases at V and 3 bases at J; junction bases unmatched: 5. The CDR3 has 15 amino acids.

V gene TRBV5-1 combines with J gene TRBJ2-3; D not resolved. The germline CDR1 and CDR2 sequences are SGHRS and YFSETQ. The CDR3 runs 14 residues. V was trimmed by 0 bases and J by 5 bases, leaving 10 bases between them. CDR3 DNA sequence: TGCGCCAGCAGCTTGGGGAACGATTTAGATACGCAGTATTTT. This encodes CASSLGNDLDTQYF.

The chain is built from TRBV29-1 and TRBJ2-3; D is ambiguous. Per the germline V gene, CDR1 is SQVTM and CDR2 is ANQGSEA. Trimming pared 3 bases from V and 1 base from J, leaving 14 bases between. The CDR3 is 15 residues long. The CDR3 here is CSVERTTLRTDTQYF. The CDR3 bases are TGCAGCGTTGAGAGAACGACCCTCCGCACAGATACGCAGTATTTT.

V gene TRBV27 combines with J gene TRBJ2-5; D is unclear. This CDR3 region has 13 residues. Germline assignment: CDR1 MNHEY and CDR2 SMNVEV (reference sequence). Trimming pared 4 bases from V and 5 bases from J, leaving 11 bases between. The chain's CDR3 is CASSSKLWETQYF. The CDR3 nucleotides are TGTGCCAGCAGTTCGAAACTGTGGGAGACCCAGTACTTC.

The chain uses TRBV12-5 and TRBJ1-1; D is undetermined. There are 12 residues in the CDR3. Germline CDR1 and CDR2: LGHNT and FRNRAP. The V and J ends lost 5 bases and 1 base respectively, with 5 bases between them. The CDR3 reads CASGRRNTEAFF. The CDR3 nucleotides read TGTGCTAGTGGTCGTAGGAACACTGAAGCTTTCTTT.

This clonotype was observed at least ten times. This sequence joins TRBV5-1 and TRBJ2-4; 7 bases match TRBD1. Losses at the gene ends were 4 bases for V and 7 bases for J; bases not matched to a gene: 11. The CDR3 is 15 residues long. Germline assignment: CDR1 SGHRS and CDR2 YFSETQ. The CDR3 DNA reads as TGCGCCAGCAGCAGGGGCACGGGGACAGTCAACATTCAGTACTTC. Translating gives CASSRGTGTVNIQYF. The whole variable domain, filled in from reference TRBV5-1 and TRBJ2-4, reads KAGVTQTPRYLIKTRGQQVTLSCSPISGHRSVSWYQQTPGQGLQFLFEYFSETQRNKGNFPGRFSGRQFSNSRSEMNVSTLELGDSALYLCASSRGTGTVNIQYFGAGTRLSVL.